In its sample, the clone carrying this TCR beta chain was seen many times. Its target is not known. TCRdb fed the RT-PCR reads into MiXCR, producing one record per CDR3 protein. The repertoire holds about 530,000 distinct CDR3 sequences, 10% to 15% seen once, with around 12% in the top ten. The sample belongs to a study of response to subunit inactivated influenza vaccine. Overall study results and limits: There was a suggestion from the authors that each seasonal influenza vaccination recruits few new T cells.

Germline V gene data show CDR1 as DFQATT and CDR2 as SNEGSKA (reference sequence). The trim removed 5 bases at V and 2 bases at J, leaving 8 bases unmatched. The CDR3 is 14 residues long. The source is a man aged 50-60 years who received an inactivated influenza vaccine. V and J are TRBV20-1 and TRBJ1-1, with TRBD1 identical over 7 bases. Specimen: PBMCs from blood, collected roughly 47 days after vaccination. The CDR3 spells CSARSGTANTEAFF. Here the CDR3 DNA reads TGCAGTGCTCGAAGCGGGACAGCAAACACTGAAGCTTTCTTT.